This T cell receptor beta chain was recorded in a study of shared clonotypes between healthy human individuals (TCRdb year 2020). Concerning the study at large: Two women and a few men aged 18 to 49 years were included in the cohort. Per donor, three plates each were used for CD4 naive and CD4 memory, two for CD8 naive, and one for CD8 memory. To estimate repertoire size and how much clonotypes are shared between individuals, the study performed deep sequencing of blood TCR repertoires from about 5 healthy adults. Libraries were prepared and TCR repertoires were sequenced by different laboratories using diverse techniques, in order to increase sequencing depth and limit assay-specific biases. Leukapheresis yielded between about 0.9 and 8.9 billion PBMCs per donor.

TCR CDR3 regions were amplified from genomic DNA by multiplex PCR using the deep immunoSEQ assay. For each cell subset, the extracted genomic DNA was distributed evenly across all wells of several immunoSEQ 96-well plates, and each plate served as one replicate. For sorted subsets, each replicate PCR was loaded with roughly 190 ng genomic DNA, equivalent to approximately 27,000 T cell genomes. Purified libraries were measured with a Qubit 3.0 fluorometer, size-checked on a Bioanalyzer 2100, and measured again with the KAPA Library Quantification kit. Each immunoSEQ 96-well plate was sequenced on its own single-read 150-cycle Illumina NextSeq 550 flow cell. Per the authors' processing: Because the immunoSEQ output held only junctional sequences and lacked quality scores, the filtering could not match the filtering applied to full-length reads. To assign V/J genes and CDR3, sequences were annotated against IMGT germline references using PyIR, a Python wrapper for IgBLAST v1.9. Any read was removed if the V/J assignment was weak (E-value above 1e-6), the CDR3 was missing, or the read contained stop codons, out-of-frame junctions, or ambiguous translated residues. A V3J clonotype was defined by an identical inferred V gene, J gene, and CDR3 amino acid sequence. To compute the percentage overlap between repertoires, the number of shared unique clonotypes was divided by the size of the smaller repertoire. RTK rarefaction, the Chao1 estimator, and Recon v2.1 estimates of unobserved clonotypes were used to assess repertoire richness. Generation probabilities for all TCRbeta clonotypes obtained by the gDNA method from several donors were computed using OLGA. In TCRdb, the immuneACCESS table is reduced to in-frame sequences with V and J assigned. These tables do not hold every clone; where another copy was compared, an unresolved V gene accounts for under half, and the others remain unexplained. V, J and clone size reflect that table, while D and trimming were determined from the DNA. This sample comprises 600,000 to 750,000 clones, less than 95% of them detected only once. The top ten clones comprise roughly 36% of the sample.

Measured from the cysteine to the phenylalanine, the CDR3 is 15 residues long. Only the CDR3 part of the read is kept: 45 bases, read in frame from the first base. CDR1 MNHEY and CDR2 SVGAGI are derived from the germline V gene. Paper-wide results and their limitations: Across four donors, approximately 5% of naive CD4, more than 3% of naive CD8, under 2.5% of memory CD4, and 0.3% to 0.45% of memory CD8 clonotypes were shared. The small number of donors limited the genetic and exposure-history diversity represented. Larger estimated clonotype richness was generally found for naive subsets than for memory subsets. Only blood was sampled, and tissue TCR repertoires likely differ from those in blood. Rarefaction of sorted-subset datasets indicated incomplete sequencing despite the large sequencing depth. Clonotypes shared by all four sorted-subset donors showed higher generation probabilities than non-shared clonotypes. Pairwise subsampling led to the expectation that sequencing depth would affect the degree of clonotype sharing among donors.

A note on this clone: No cognate antigen has been identified for it. Germline is not matched at one junction end, which may reflect a read error. This specimen includes other DNA sequences encoding the same CDR3.

Healthy HIV-negative adults with no recently reported acute infections or vaccinations were included as donors. Every donor was a Caucasian adult residing in Nashville, Tennessee, USA. CD8 memory samples consisted of magnetically selected CD45RO+ cells combined with CCR7-negative CD45RA+ effector memory (TemRA) cells. After blood collection by leukapheresis, PBMCs were isolated using Ficoll-Histopaque density gradient centrifugation and then cryopreserved in the vapor phase of liquid nitrogen. Purity and quantity of every magnetically sorted T cell population were checked by analytical flow cytometry. Genomic DNA was isolated from each sorted fraction and quantified by UV absorbance on a Nanodrop 2000c.

The sample taken for sequencing was memory CD8+ T cells from PBMCs. The cell subset or site label for this specimen denotes: CD45RO+ cells pooled with CCR7-negative TemRA cells. The clonotype comes from a man aged 18 to 30 in good health. Some clones in this sample may be carry-over from other donors' samples. The chain was built from TRBV6-5 and TRBJ1-1, with TRBD1 perhaps the D gene, on 5 matching bases. The DNA sequence follows: TGTGCCAGCAGTTATCTTGAGGGCTGGGGCACTGAAGCCTTCTTT. Its protein reads: CASSYLEGWGTEAFF.